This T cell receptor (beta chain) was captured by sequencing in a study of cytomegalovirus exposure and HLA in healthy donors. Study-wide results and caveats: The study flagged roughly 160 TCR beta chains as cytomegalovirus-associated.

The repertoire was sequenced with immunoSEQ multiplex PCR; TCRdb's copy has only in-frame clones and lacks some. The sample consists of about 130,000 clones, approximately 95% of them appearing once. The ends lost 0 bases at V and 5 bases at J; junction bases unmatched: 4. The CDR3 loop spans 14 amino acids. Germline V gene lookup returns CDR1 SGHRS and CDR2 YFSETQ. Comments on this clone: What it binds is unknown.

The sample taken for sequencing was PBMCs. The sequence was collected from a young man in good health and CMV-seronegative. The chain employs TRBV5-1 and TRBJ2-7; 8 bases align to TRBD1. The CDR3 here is CASSLGTGNHEQYF. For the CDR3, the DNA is TGCGCCAGCAGCTTGGGGACAGGGAACCACGAGCAGTACTTC.